This record covers a single T cell receptor (beta chain). Its specificity is not known. Between the trimmed V and J ends, which lost 6 bases and 2 bases, there was a span of 14 bases. The CDR3 has 14 amino acids. Germline lookup yields CDR1 MNHEY and CDR2 SVGAGI. The data stem from a study of cytomegalovirus exposure and HLA in healthy donors. Study-wide findings and caveats: TCR beta chain V- and J-gene trimming was linked, in a later analysis, to a missense variant in DCLRE1C.

PCR amplification relied on 60 Vbeta primers (plus 13 Jbeta primers). TCRdb's copy holds only in-frame clones and misses some; the assay was immunoSEQ multiplex PCR. The sample lists about 160,000 clones, roughly two thirds occurring once. What was sequenced was PBMCs. The TCR originated in a woman between 18 and 29 years old in good health and CMV-seropositive. The chain couples TRBV6-5 to TRBJ2-7; no firm D call. This chain's CDR3 is CASRLTRVPYEQYF. CDR3 nucleotides: TGTGCCAGCAGGCTAACTCGGGTTCCCTACGAGCAGTACTTC.